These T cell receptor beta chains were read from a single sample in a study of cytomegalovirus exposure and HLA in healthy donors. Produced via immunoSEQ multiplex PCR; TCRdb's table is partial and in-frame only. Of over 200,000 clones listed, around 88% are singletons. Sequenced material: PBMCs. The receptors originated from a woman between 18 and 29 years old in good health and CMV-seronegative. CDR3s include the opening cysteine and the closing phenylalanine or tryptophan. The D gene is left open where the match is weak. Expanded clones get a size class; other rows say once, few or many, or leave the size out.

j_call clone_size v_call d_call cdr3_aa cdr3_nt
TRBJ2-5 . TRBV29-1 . CSVLTLSAKETQYF TGCAGCGTTTTGACCCTCAGCGCCAAAGAGACCCAGTACTTC
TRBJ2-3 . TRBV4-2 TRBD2 CASSQDLAGGRFADTQYF TGTGCCAGCAGCCAAGATCTAGCGGGAGGACGGTTTGCAGATACGCAGTATTTT
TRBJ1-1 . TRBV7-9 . CASSLVRGWTEAFF TGTGCCAGCAGCTTAGTTCGGGGGTGGACTGAAGCTTTCTTT
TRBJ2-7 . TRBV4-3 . CASSRNRGYEQYF TGCGCCAGCAGCCGTAATAGGGGCTACGAGCAGTACTTC
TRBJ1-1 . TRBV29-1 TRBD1 CSAPSGQGTEAFF TGCAGCGCCCCCAGCGGACAGGGAACTGAAGCTTTCTTT
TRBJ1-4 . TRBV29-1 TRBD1 CSAAGGSSEKLFF TGCAGCGCCGCAGGGGGCTCATCTGAAAAACTGTTTTTT
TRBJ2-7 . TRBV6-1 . CASKGTFYEQYF TGTGCCAGCAAGGGGACATTCTACGAGCAGTACTTC
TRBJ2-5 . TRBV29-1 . CSVEDPGQEETQYF TGCAGCGTTGAAGATCCGGGACAAGAAGAGACCCAGTACTTC
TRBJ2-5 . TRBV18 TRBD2 CASSPPEREGQETQYF TGTGCCAGCTCACCTCCTGAGCGGGAGGGCCAAGAGACCCAGTACTTC
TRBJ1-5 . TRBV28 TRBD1 CASILGDRNQPQHF TGTGCCAGCATCCTAGGGGACAGAAATCAGCCCCAGCATTTT
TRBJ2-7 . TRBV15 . CATSPRKASDEQYF TGTGCCACCAGCCCAAGGAAGGCCAGCGACGAGCAGTACTTC
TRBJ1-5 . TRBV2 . CASSVITGNQPQHF TGTGCCAGCAGTGTTATTACAGGTAATCAGCCCCAGCATTTT
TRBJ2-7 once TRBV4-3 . CASSPVLERSYEQYF TGCGCCAGCAGCCCTGTCTTGGAGAGGTCCTACGAGCAGTACTTC
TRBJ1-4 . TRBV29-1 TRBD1 CSVERYTDRAGNEKLFF TGCAGCGTTGAACGATATACGGACAGGGCGGGTAATGAAAAACTGTTTTTT
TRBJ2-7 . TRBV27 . CASSLSIGRSSYEQYF TGTGCCAGCAGTTTATCGATTGGGCGAAGCTCCTACGAGCAGTACTTC
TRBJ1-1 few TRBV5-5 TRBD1 CASSYDRGRTEAFF TGTGCCAGCAGCTATGACAGGGGGCGGACTGAAGCTTTCTTT
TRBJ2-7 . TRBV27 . CASSLSGTHEQYF TGTGCCAGCAGTTTATCGGGGACACACGAGCAGTACTTC
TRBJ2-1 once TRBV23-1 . CASSHSRGGAYNEQFF TGCGCCAGCAGTCACTCAAGAGGAGGGGCCTACAATGAGCAGTTCTTC
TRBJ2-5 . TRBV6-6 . CASSYPPQETQYF TGTGCCAGCAGTTACCCCCCTCAAGAGACCCAGTACTTC
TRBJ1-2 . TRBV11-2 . CASKEDGYTF TGTGCCAGCAAGGAGGATGGCTACACCTTC
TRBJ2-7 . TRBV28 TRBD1 CASSFRRDRGYEQYF TGTGCCAGCAGTTTCAGGCGAGACAGGGGGTACGAGCAGTACTTC
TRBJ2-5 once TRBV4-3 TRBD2 CASSQDLDSGRARETQYF TGCGCCAGCAGCCAAGATCTAGATAGCGGGAGGGCACGGGAGACCCAGTACTTC
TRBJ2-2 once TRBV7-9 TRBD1 CASRTGGSETGELFF TGTGCCAGCAGAACAGGGGGCTCGGAGACCGGGGAGCTGTTTTTT
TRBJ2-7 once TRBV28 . CASSLNRVGEPKTNYEQYF TGTGCCAGCAGCTTAAACCGGGTTGGGGAGCCTAAAACAAACTACGAGCAGTACTTC
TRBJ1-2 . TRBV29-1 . CSVRDTRDGYTF TGCAGCGTCCGGGACACCCGGGATGGCTACACCTTC
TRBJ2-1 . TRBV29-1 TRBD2 CSVEEIPGLAAKPSSYNEQFF TGCAGCGTTGAAGAAATCCCGGGGCTAGCGGCCAAACCGAGCTCCTACAATGAGCAGTTCTTC
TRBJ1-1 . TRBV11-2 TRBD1 CASSFMTGMNTEAFF TGTGCCAGCAGCTTTATGACAGGGATGAACACTGAAGCTTTCTTT
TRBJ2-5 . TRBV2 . CASSRDFQETQYF TGTGCCAGCAGTAGGGACTTCCAAGAGACCCAGTACTTC
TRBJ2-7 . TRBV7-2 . CASRSRELMGEQYF TGTGCCAGCAGATCCAGGGAACTGATGGGGGAGCAGTACTTC
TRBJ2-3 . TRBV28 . CASSFGLRGANTDTQYF TGTGCCAGCAGTTTCGGGCTCCGGGGGGCCAACACAGATACGCAGTATTTT
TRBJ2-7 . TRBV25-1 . CASSEYYEQYF TGTGCCAGCAGTGAGTACTACGAGCAGTACTTC
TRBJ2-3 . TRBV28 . CASCILGVGDTQYF TGTGCCAGCTGCATCTTGGGAGTTGGAGATACGCAGTATTTT
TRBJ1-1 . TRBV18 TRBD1 CASSPRTGGLGNTEAFF TGTGCCAGCTCACCACGGACAGGGGGGTTGGGGAACACTGAAGCTTTCTTT
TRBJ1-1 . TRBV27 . CASSLLRGIQGNTEAFF TGTGCCAGCAGTTTGCTTCGCGGCATACAGGGGAACACTGAAGCTTTCTTT
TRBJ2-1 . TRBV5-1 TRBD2 CASSLTSGSRNEQFF TGCGCCAGCAGCCTGACTAGCGGGAGTAGAAATGAGCAGTTCTTC
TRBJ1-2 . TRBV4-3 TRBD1 CASSQDPVAGGYGYTF TGCGCCAGCAGCCAAGATCCGGTAGCAGGGGGCTATGGCTACACCTTC
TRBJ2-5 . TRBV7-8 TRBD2 CASSLVSQRGVGQYF TGTGCCAGCAGCTTAGTCTCCCAGCGGGGGGTCGGCCAGTACTTC
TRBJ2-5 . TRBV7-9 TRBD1 CASSDRDGETQYF TGTGCCAGCAGCGACAGGGATGGGGAGACCCAGTACTTC
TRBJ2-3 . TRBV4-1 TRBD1 CASSQPRQGAKDTQYF TGCGCCAGCAGCCAACCCAGACAGGGGGCAAAGGATACGCAGTATTTT
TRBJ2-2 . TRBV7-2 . CASSSRVTGELFF TGTGCCAGCAGTTCCAGGGTTACCGGGGAGCTGTTTTTT
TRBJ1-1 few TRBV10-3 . CAISEGGDTEAFF TGTGCCATCAGTGAAGGAGGGGACACTGAAGCTTTCTTT
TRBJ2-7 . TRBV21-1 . CASSPPPGQTYEQYF TGTGCCAGCAGCCCACCTCCGGGACAGACTTACGAGCAGTACTTC
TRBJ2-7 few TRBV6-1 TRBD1 CASTVTSGTGGEQYF TGTGCCAGCACCGTCACATCCGGGACAGGGGGCGAGCAGTACTTC
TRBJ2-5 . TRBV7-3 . CASSLLGEETQYF TGTGCCAGCAGCTTACTAGGGGAAGAGACCCAGTACTTC
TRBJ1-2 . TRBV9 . CASSVNAGISDGYTF TGTGCCAGCAGCGTAAATGCAGGGATTTCCGATGGCTACACCTTC